This T cell receptor (beta chain) was identified in a study of naive and memory T cell subsets. CDR3 length: 15 residues. V gave up 1 base and J gave up 3 bases; unmatched junction bases: 5. Germline CDR1 LGHNA, CDR2 YSLEER. General observations from the study: Over 85% of naive TCR sequences appeared only once, unlike memory subsets. Findings for naive and memory subsets could not be checked against ground truth. Naive repertoires, especially CD8, held a few larger clonotypes, possibly memory cells re-expressing CD45RA.

Two oligonucleotides, mixed equimolar, formed the beta constant-region primer covering TRBC1 and TRBC2. Nested alpha and beta constant-region primers with the SP2 primer drove four PCR rounds on ligated cDNA. An oligonucleotide with the SP2 primer and a 12-nucleotide UMI was ligated to the cDNA 3' end. MiXCR, applied by TCRdb to the UMI-ligation and nested PCR reads, yields one record per CDR3 protein. The data contain around 100,000 distinct CDR3 sequences, 13% to 15% of them seen just once; the ten biggest clones take up about 3%. This clonotype was counted only a few times. Its specificity is unknown. Separate alpha and beta amplification began at the second PCR step.

Sequenced sample: naive CD8+ T cells from blood. The origin of this receptor is a human donor in good health. The gene calls are TRBV4-3 and TRBJ2-5; TRBD1 matches 7 bases. Here the CDR3 reads CASSQGTGQEETQYF. The DNA of the CDR3 is TGCGCCAGCAGCCAAGGTACCGGACAGGAAGAGACCCAGTACTTC.